What follows are 30 T cell receptor beta chains derived from one specimen sequenced in a study of Graves' ophthalmopathy and Graves' hyperthyroidism. RNA served as the template for amplifying TCR beta CDR3 regions. Second-round multiplex PCR came after first-round RT-PCR with HTBI primers. One entry per CDR3 protein results from TCRdb running MiXCR on the multiplex PCR reads. The repertoire holds some 750,000 distinct CDR3 sequences, with roughly 40% as singletons. The sample comprised peripheral blood. Every receptor here comes from an adult man with Graves' ophthalmopathy.

Of note for this clonotype: This may arise from a read error, as a much more abundant clone is one base away. V usage is TRBV5-4 and J usage is TRBJ2-5, with D perhaps matching TRBD2 (5 bases). The V and J ends lost 2 bases and 6 bases respectively, with 11 bases between them. Germline CDR1 is SGHNT and CDR2 is YYREEE (reference sequence). The CDR3 loop spans 13 amino acids. CDR3 sequence (DNA): TGTGCCAGCAGCTTCCTAGCTAGGAAGACCCAGTACTTC. This encodes CASSFLARKTQYF.

The chain joins TRBV15 to TRBJ2-6; D uncertain. Trimming took off 4 bases at V and 4 bases at J, with 11 bases between the two ends. The CDR3 length is 15 residues. Germline assignment: CDR1 LNHNV and CDR2 YYDKDF (reference sequence). The CDR3, as DNA: TGTGCCACCAGCACAGTGGGATCGGGGGCCAACGTCCTGACTTTC. Its protein is CATSTVGSGANVLTF.

This clonotype turned up a few times. The chain carries TRBV5-6 and TRBJ1-5, with D maybe TRBD1 (6 bases). The CDR3 contains 14 residues. The V end was cut by 5 bases, the J end by 7 bases, with 16 bases between. The germline V gene has CDR1 SGHDT and CDR2 YYEEEE. CDR3 nucleotide sequence: TGTGCCAGCAGTTTCGGGGGCGATGGGCAGCCCCAGCATTTT. This translates into CASSFGGDGQPQHF.

This clonotype was seen more than once but under ten times. The rearrangement links TRBV7-9 to TRBJ1-1; 9 bases align to TRBD1. The V gene end was trimmed by 4 bases and the J gene end by 3 bases; junction bases not matched to a gene: 9. This CDR3 comprises 16 residues. From germline, CDR1 is SEHNR and CDR2 FQNEAQ (reference sequence). CDR3 residues: CASSSTGGGRYTEAFF. CDR3 nucleotides: TGTGCCAGCAGCTCGACAGGGGGTGGTAGGTACACTGAAGCTTTCTTT.

The chain couples TRBV16 to TRBJ1-1; D is undetermined. Germline assignment: CDR1 KGHSY and CDR2 FQNENV. The CDR3 runs to 12 residues. Trimming removed 2 bases from V and 4 bases from J, with 5 bases in between. DNA of the CDR3: TGTGCCAGCAGCCAACCAGGCACTGAAGCTTTCTTT. Protein sequence: CASSQPGTEAFF.

In DNA, the CDR3 is TGTGCCAGCAGTCCATATACAGAGAACACTGAAGCTTTCTTT. Translation: CASSPYTENTEAFF. V gene TRBV6-2 or TRBV6-3 combines with J gene TRBJ1-1; no firm D call. V was shortened by 5 bases and J by 1 base, with 11 bases between the two germline ends. CDR3 size: 14 residues. The germline gives CDR1 MNHEY, CDR2 SVGEGT.

The V gene is TRBV7-3, the J gene TRBJ2-7, with unresolved D. This CDR3 has 13 residues. Germline V gene sequence: CDR1 SGHTA, CDR2 FQGTGA. V gave up 1 base and J gave up 2 bases, with 6 bases separating them. The CDR3, as DNA: TGTGCCAGCAGCTTAATGGCTACCTACGAGCAGTACTTC. Protein: CASSLMATYEQYF. The full variable domain, with the rest looked up from reference TRBV7-3 and TRBJ2-7, is GAGVSQTPSNKVTEKGKYVELRCDPISGHTALYWYRQSLGQGPEFLIYFQGTGAADDSGLPNDRFFAVRPEGSVSTLKIQRTERGDSAVYLCASSLMATYEQYFGPGTRLTVT.

The chain uses TRBV20-1 and TRBJ2-7, with TRBD2 matching over 9 bases. CDR1 is DFQATT, CDR2 SNEGSKA, per germline (reference sequence). The CDR3 has 14 residues. In DNA form, the CDR3 reads TGCAATGCCGGCCCCGCTAGCGGGAAGTACGAGCAGTACTTC. Amino acids: CNAGPASGKYEQYF.

As concerns this clonotype: This may stem from a read error, because a much larger clone lies one nucleotide away. The CDR3 carries no conserved terminal phenylalanine or tryptophan, so it likely arises from a read error. This chain uses TRBV2 with TRBJ1-3, with D possibly matching TRBD1 (5 bases). This CDR3 has 13 amino acids. Germline values: CDR1 SNHLY, CDR2 FYNNEI. V lost 4 bases, J lost 8 bases, and 12 bases lay in between. CDR3 sequence reads: CASSGTRGHTIYL. The DNA for the CDR3 is TGTGCCAGCAGTGGTACAAGGGGACACACCATATATCTT.

About this clonotype itself: An end of the junction does not agree with germline; a read error may underlie this. This sequence joins TRBV10-3 and TRBJ2-7; TRBD1 is a possible D gene (6 bases). CDR1 is ENHRY and CDR2 is SYGVKD in the germline V gene. This CDR3 comprises 15 residues. The CDR3 DNA reads as TGTGCCAGCAGTTACACAGGGTATGAGGCCTACGAGCAGTACTTC. It specifies CASSYTGYEAYEQYF.

J is TRBJ2-2 and V is TRBV9, with D perhaps assigned TRBD1 or TRBD2 (6 bases each). This CDR3 has 17 residues. V lost 0 bases, J lost 5 bases, and 17 bases lay in between. Germline-derived CDR1 and CDR2 are SGDLS and YYNGEE. CDR3 amino acids: CASSVGEGRGGTGELFF. CDR3 DNA: TGTGCCAGCAGCGTAGGTGAAGGCAGGGGAGGTACCGGGGAGCTGTTTTTT.

This clonotype showed up just a few times. This sequence joins TRBV12-3 or TRBV12-4 and TRBJ1-3; 9 bases are a match to TRBD1. V lost 6 bases to trimming and J lost 2 bases; unmatched junction nucleotides: 2. This CDR3 spans 14 amino acids. The CDR3 DNA sequence: TGTGCCAGCAGCTGGGACAGGGCTGGAAACACCATATATTTT. Amino acids: CASSWDRAGNTIYF.

Only a few counts were recorded for this clonotype. The CDR3 region has the DNA TGCAGTGCTACCCAGACAGGGATTCTCGACGAGCAGTACTTC. Translated, it gives CSATQTGILDEQYF. The V gene is TRBV20-1, the J gene TRBJ2-7; 7 nucleotides line up with TRBD1. CDR3 length equals 14 residues. CDR1 and CDR2 from the germline V gene are DFQATT and SNEGSKA (reference sequence). The V gene end was trimmed by 4 bases and the J gene end by 5 bases; junction bases not matched to a gene: 11.

The CDR3 DNA is TGCAGCGTTGTGGGGACGGAGGCCTACGAGCAGTACTTC. Translation gives CSVVGTEAYEQYF. The chain has TRBV29-1 and TRBJ2-7; TRBD1 or TRBD2 may be the D gene (5 bases each). V dropped 4 bases and J dropped 2 bases, with 12 bases sitting between them. The germline CDR1 and CDR2 sequences are SQVTM and ANQGSEA. The CDR3 consists of 13 residues.

With regard to this clonotype: A much larger clone is a single base away; this may be a read error. The chain recombines TRBV10-1 with TRBJ2-7; D is uncertain. Germline V gives CDR1 WNHNN, CDR2 SYGVQD (reference sequence). This CDR3 has 14 residues. The CDR3 sequence: CASSEFNSFGEQHF. CDR3 coding DNA: TGCGCCAGCAGTGAGTTTAACAGCTTCGGCGAGCAGCACTTC.

This clonotype was observed at least ten times. The chain recombines TRBV4-1 with TRBJ2-5, with D possibly TRBD1 on 5 matching bases. The CDR3 has 14 residues. Looked up from germline, CDR1 is MGHRA and CDR2 is YSYEKL. The ends were cut back, 3 bases at V and 3 bases at J, with 11 bases in the middle. CDR3: CASSQFQGEETQYF. CDR3 nucleotide sequence: TGCGCCAGCAGCCAGTTTCAGGGCGAAGAGACCCAGTACTTC.

A note on this clonotype: A much larger clone lies a single base off, so this may be a read error. The rearrangement uses TRBV6-6 and TRBJ2-7, with D possibly being TRBD1 or TRBD2 (5 bases each). Germline assignment: CDR1 MNHNY and CDR2 SVGAGI (reference sequence). The CDR3 length is 13 residues. V was trimmed by 6 bases and J by 5 bases, leaving 14 bases between them. The CDR3 loop reads CASSPAGDDEQYF. Here the CDR3 DNA reads TGTGCCAGCAGCCCAGCCGGGGACGACGAGCAGTACTTC.

With regard to this clonotype: The junction shows a germline mismatch at one end, possibly a read error. The chain joins TRBV7-2 to TRBJ2-5; 13 bases align to TRBD2. This CDR3 is 17 amino acids long. CDR1 and CDR2 (germline): SGHTA, FQGNSA. The CDR3 loop is CVSSPPWTSGSLETQYF. The CDR3 DNA reads as TGTGTCAGCAGCCCTCCCTGGACTAGCGGGAGCTTAGAGACCCAGTACTTC.

J is TRBJ2-7 and V is TRBV12-3 or TRBV12-4, with 13 bases aligning to TRBD2. V trimming: 6 bases; J trimming: 6 bases; junction bases outside the gene matches: 8. The CDR3 totals 15 residues. This chain's CDR3 is CASRLAGGPGSEQYF. In nucleotides, the CDR3 is TGTGCCAGCAGACTAGCGGGGGGGCCAGGATCCGAGCAGTACTTC.

This chain links TRBV10-3 with TRBJ2-7; TRBD2 matches at 11 bases. The junction had 14 bases not matched to a gene; V was cut back by 10 bases and J by 6 bases. Germline CDR1 ENHRY, CDR2 SYGVKD. The length of the CDR3 is 15 residues. DNA for the CDR3: TGTGCCAGCAGATCACTAGCGGGAGATATGGGCGAGCAGTACTTC. Protein sequence: CASRSLAGDMGEQYF.

This clonotype was counted between two and nine times. V and J are TRBV20-1 and TRBJ1-2, with TRBD1 matching over 9 bases. The ends lost 6 bases at V and 7 bases at J; junction bases unmatched: 15. Germline V lookup: CDR1 DFQATT, CDR2 SNEGSKA (reference sequence). The CDR3 extends over 15 amino acids. The CDR3 DNA reads as TGCAGTGCCAAAAGGGGAACACAGGGGGCAGTTGGCTACACCTTC. Translated: CSAKRGTQGAVGYTF.

The V gene is TRBV7-8, the J gene TRBJ1-2, with D possibly TRBD1 on 6 matching bases. Per the germline V gene, CDR1 is SGHVS and CDR2 is FQNEAQ. Trimming pared 5 bases from V and 6 bases from J, leaving 19 bases between. The CDR3 is made up of 15 amino acids. This CDR3 is CASSPHRVSKNGYTF. CDR3 in DNA: TGTGCCAGCAGCCCTCACAGGGTATCGAAGAATGGCTACACCTTC.

This clonotype was counted at least ten times. The chain is built from TRBV9 and TRBJ1-1; D uncertain. This CDR3 is 15 amino acids long. Germline V gene lookup returns CDR1 SGDLS and CDR2 YYNGEE. Trimming cost V 4 bases and J 4 bases, with 17 bases left between them. The CDR3: CASSPEGEPSTEAFF. The CDR3 bases are TGTGCCAGCAGCCCCGAAGGCGAGCCTAGCACTGAAGCTTTCTTT.

This clonotype was found many times. A junction boundary mismatches the germline segment, possibly from a read error. The chain combines TRBV10-3 with TRBJ1-5; no clear D. CDR3 length: 15 amino acids. From germline, CDR1 is ENHRY and CDR2 SYGVKD. Here the CDR3 reads CASSGDTSVKQPQHF. DNA of the CDR3: TGTGCCAGCAGTGGCGACACCTCTGTCAAGCAGCCCCAGCATTTT.

This clonotype appeared many times. The V call is TRBV2, the J call TRBJ1-2; D not certain. The ends were cut back, 6 bases at V and 1 base at J, with 15 bases in the middle. CDR3 length: 15 residues. Germline CDR1 reads SNHLY; CDR2 reads FYNNEI. DNA for the CDR3: TGTGCCAGCAGGCCGAGCCCCACTATTAACTATGGCTACACCTTC. Protein: CASRPSPTINYGYTF.

The chain uses TRBV25-1 and TRBJ1-2, with a possible D match to TRBD1 (5 bases). Germline assignment: CDR1 MGHDK and CDR2 SYGVNS. Trimming took off 4 bases at V and 5 bases at J, with 23 bases between the two ends. This CDR3 has 17 amino acids. Written as DNA, the CDR3 is TGTGCCAGCAGTGCTAGCTCCCCGGCAGGGTGGGGATATGGCTACACCTTC. This gives the protein CASSASSPAGWGYGYTF.

This clonotype was seen at least ten times. V usage is TRBV29-1 and J usage is TRBJ1-2; tentative D call: TRBD1 (6 bases). CDR1 is SQVTM and CDR2 is ANQGSEA in the germline V gene. V lost 3 bases and J 8 bases, leaving 16 bases between the germline ends. The CDR3 has 13 residues. This CDR3 reads CSVDGARGKGYTF. The CDR3 nucleotides read TGCAGCGTTGACGGGGCCAGGGGTAAAGGCTACACCTTC.

J is TRBJ2-7 and V is TRBV15, with TRBD2 as a possible D gene (5 bases). The CDR3 consists of 14 residues. Trimming removed 10 bases at V and 6 bases at J, with 22 bases between. From germline, CDR1 is LNHNV and CDR2 YYDKDF (reference sequence). The CDR3 region is CASTAGGGRGEQYF. DNA for the CDR3: TGTGCCAGCACCGCCGGCGGCGGTCGGGGCGAGCAGTACTTC.

The chain carries TRBV2 and TRBJ2-7; D possibly matches TRBD1 or TRBD2 (5 bases each). The CDR3 runs 14 residues. V lost 5 bases to trimming and J lost 5 bases, with 16 bases between them. Germline V gene sequence: CDR1 SNHLY, CDR2 FYNNEI. In DNA, the CDR3 is TGTGCCAGCAGTTTAATCGAGGGGTTGAACGAGCAGTACTTC. This codes for CASSLIEGLNEQYF.

This clonotype was counted between two and nine times. The rearrangement uses TRBV7-3 and TRBJ1-1, with D uncertain. CDR3 length: 16 residues. With 5 bases removed from V and 1 base from J, the gap between germline ends came to 17 bases. Germline V gene data show CDR1 as SGHTA and CDR2 as FQGTGA. The CDR3 coding sequence is TGTGCCAGCAGCCCTAGTCTTGGGGTTTGGAACACTGAAGCTTTCTTT. This gives the protein CASSPSLGVWNTEAFF.